Described below is a single TCR beta chain sequence and its context. Its antigen is unidentified. A much larger clonotype is one base distant, so this may be a read error. In germline, CDR1 is SNHLY, CDR2 FYNNEI. With V trimmed by 9 bases and J by 6 bases, 16 bases remained unmatched. This CDR3 has 15 residues. The data originate from a study of regulatory T cells in long-lasting Graves disease. Study overall: Over 5 years of antithyroid drugs plus positive TSH receptor antibodies defined persistent Graves' disease.

Time point noted: persistent/refractory GD, antithyroid drugs over 5 years with positive TRAb. PBMC RNA served as the TCR library source. Peripheral blood, around 10 milliliters of it, was drawn into EDTA tubes. Broader study findings: Among the persistent patients, approximately 2,900 public clonotypes were shared, more than the 950 to 1,000 shared among new patients. Persistent cases favored TRBV28, TRBJ1-2 and TRBJ2-5.

Construction of the TCR beta libraries employed iRepertoire HTBI primers in conjunction with Arm-PCR of CDR3 regions. TCRdb fed the multiplex PCR reads into MiXCR, producing one record per CDR3 protein. The table shows roughly 450,000 distinct CDR3 sequences, with 20% to 30% occurring only once. This chain connects TRBV2 to TRBJ1-1; TRBD1 matches 7 bases. This clonotype was obtained from a female donor with Graves disease. The sample here was peripheral blood mononuclear cells (PBMCs), taken when the disease was refractory, from a patient treated with antithyroid drugs. CDR3 DNA sequence: TGTGCCAGGACCGTAAAGAGAAAGGGGGCGTCTGAAGCTTTCTTT. Translated, it gives CARTVKRKGASEAFF.